The 9 T cell receptor beta chains below come from one sample, sequenced in a study of shared clonotypes between healthy human individuals. Method: immunoSEQ multiplex PCR; TCRdb's copy keeps in-frame clones and lacks some. Of over a million clones in the sample, 95% to 99% were seen once. What was sequenced was naive CD4+ T cells sorted from blood. Subset given: CD45RA+ positively selected. The receptors shown here come from a man aged 25-45 years in good health.

The gene calls are TRBV27 and TRBJ1-5; D may be TRBD1 (5 bases). CDR3 length: 16 amino acids. Germline V gives CDR1 MNHEY, CDR2 SMNVEV (reference sequence). Trimming left V 5 bases short and J 5 bases short, with 19 bases between. The CDR3 region is CASSPRRRGVDQPQHF. The CDR3 region has the DNA TGTGCCAGCAGTCCCCGCCGTAGAGGGGTGGATCAGCCCCAGCATTTT.

The chain is built from TRBV9 and TRBJ2-1; a weak D match, TRBD2 (6 bases). The CDR3 runs to 15 residues. Between the trimmed V and J ends, which lost 2 bases and 10 bases, there was a span of 19 bases. Germline V CDR1 and CDR2: SGDLS, YYNGEE. As DNA, the CDR3 is TGTGCCAGCAGCGTGAGAGGGTTTGGCGCGGGAGAGCAGTTCTTC. Protein: CASSVRGFGAGEQFF.

V gene TRBV2 combines with J gene TRBJ1-4; D possibly corresponds to TRBD1 (6 bases). V was pared by 6 bases and J by 5 bases, with 10 bases between. CDR1 is SNHLY, CDR2 FYNNEI, per germline. The CDR3 extends over 13 amino acids. CDR3 in amino acids: CASRTGQNEKLFF. CDR3 in DNA: TGTGCCAGCAGAACTGGACAGAATGAAAAACTGTTTTTT.

As DNA, the CDR3 is TGTGCCAGCAGCTCGACAGGGAGGAGAGAAAAACTGTTTTTT. Amino acids: CASSSTGRREKLFF. V is TRBV6-5 and J is TRBJ1-4; 7 positions match TRBD1. CDR3 size: 14 residues. Trimming cost V 6 bases and J 8 bases; bases outside gene matches: 9. The germline V gene has CDR1 MNHEY and CDR2 SVGAGI.

This clone turned up a few times. This specimen includes other DNA sequences encoding the same CDR3. The gene calls are TRBV20-1 and TRBJ2-3; either TRBD1 or TRBD2 may supply D (5 bases each). This CDR3 has 11 amino acids. Germline V gene lookup returns CDR1 DFQATT and CDR2 SNEGSKA (reference sequence). Trimming removed 3 bases from V and 6 bases from J, with 7 bases in between. The DNA for the CDR3 is TGCAGTGCTAGGAGGGGCGATACGCAGTATTTT. This sequence encodes CSARRGDTQYF.

This chain joins TRBV11-2 and TRBJ2-1, with D possibly matching TRBD1 (6 bases). Germline CDR1 is SGHAT and CDR2 is FQNNGV. The CDR3 is 13 residues long. The V gene lost 2 bases and the J gene lost 7 bases, with 9 bases spanning the gap. CDR3 sequence (DNA): TGTGCCAGCAGCTTACCAGGGGTAAATGAGCAGTTCTTC. Its translation is CASSLPGVNEQFF.

The chain has TRBV7-2 and TRBJ2-2; unclear D gene. The CDR3 consists of 13 residues. Looked up from germline, CDR1 is SGHTA and CDR2 is FQGNSA. Trimming stripped 1 base from V and 6 bases from J, with 6 bases between. The CDR3 nucleotides read TGTGCCAGCAGCTTAGGGGCGTCCGGGGAGCTGTTTTTT. It is translated as CASSLGASGELFF.

This sequence joins TRBV2 and TRBJ1-2; tentative D call: TRBD1 (6 bases). The V end lost 6 bases, the J end lost 8 bases, and 16 bases lay between the germline ends. Germline V gives CDR1 SNHLY, CDR2 FYNNEI. The CDR3 extends over 13 amino acids. CDR3 amino acids: CASSGLGDTGYTF. CDR3 bases: TGTGCCAGCAGCGGGTTAGGGGACACCGGCTACACCTTC. The complete variable domain, with remaining parts taken from reference TRBV2 and TRBJ1-2, reads EPEVTQTPSHQVTQMGQEVILRCVPISNHLYFYWYRQILGQKVEFLVSFYNNEISEKSEIFDDQFSVERPDGSNFTLKIRSTKLEDSAMYFCASSGLGDTGYTFGSGTRLTVV.

This clone was counted once. J is TRBJ2-7 and V is TRBV10-3; 7 bases map to TRBD2. The CDR3 is 12 amino acids. The germline CDR1 and CDR2 sequences are ENHRY and SYGVKD. Trimming took 10 bases from V and 5 from J; bases not matched to a gene: 8. Written as DNA, the CDR3 is TGTGCCACTTTGGGAGGGCTGAACGAGCAGTACTTC. Amino acids: CATLGGLNEQYF.